These 25 T cell receptor beta chains were all obtained from the same sample, sequenced in a study of blood T cell repertoires in COVID-19. Libraries were prepared by immunoSEQ multiplex PCR; TCRdb keeps only in-frame clonotypes and omits some of them. This sample has some 60,000 clones, with about 80% found just once. The sample taken for sequencing was peripheral blood. These receptors were taken from a man aged 50-59 years with COVID-19, enrolled during active disease.

This clone was seen a single time. V and J are TRBV6-2 or TRBV6-3 and TRBJ1-5; 7 nucleotides agree with TRBD1. In germline, CDR1 is MNHEY, CDR2 SVGEGT. The length of the CDR3 is 15 residues. V lost 4 bases and J lost 5; bases outside the gene matches: 8. CDR3 region: CASSSTGVGYQPQHF. Written as DNA, the CDR3 is TGTGCCAGCAGTTCCACAGGGGTAGGTTATCAGCCCCAGCATTTT.

V gene TRBV27 combines with J gene TRBJ2-7; D unresolved. The germline V and J ends were trimmed by 5 bases and 4 bases, with 18 bases remaining between them. Germline loops: CDR1 MNHEY, CDR2 SMNVEV (reference sequence). The CDR3 is 15 amino acids. CDR3 sequence (DNA): TGTGCCAGCAGTCACCCCGGGTCCCCTTTTTACGAGCAGTACTTC. It codes for CASSHPGSPFYEQYF.

The genes are TRBV10-3 and TRBJ2-5; possibly TRBD2 for D (6 bases). This CDR3 comprises 12 residues. V was clipped by 10 bases and J by 5 bases, with 14 bases between them. The V gene's germline CDR1 is ENHRY and CDR2 SYGVKD. CDR3 sequence: CATARRDETQYF. The CDR3 bases are TGTGCCACAGCTAGGAGGGACGAGACCCAGTACTTC.

V gene TRBV27 combines with J gene TRBJ2-3; TRBD1 might be the D (6 bases). V gave up 3 bases and J gave up 2 bases, with 21 bases separating them. The CDR3 is made up of 18 amino acids. The germline CDR1 and CDR2 sequences are MNHEY and SMNVEV (reference sequence). The CDR3 sequence: CASSFLTPGSGDTDTQYF. The DNA of the CDR3 is TGTGCCAGCAGTTTTTTGACCCCGGGATCAGGGGACACAGATACGCAGTATTTT.

This chain connects TRBV19 to TRBJ2-2, with a tentative D call TRBD2 (6 bases). Germline loops: CDR1 LNHDA, CDR2 SQIVND (reference sequence). The CDR3 runs to 18 residues. Between the trimmed V and J ends, which lost 0 bases and 0 bases, there was a span of 14 bases. CDR3 sequence reads: CASSIEHGAGTNTGELFF. The CDR3 nucleotides are TGTGCCAGTAGTATAGAGCACGGGGCGGGGACGAACACCGGGGAGCTGTTTTTT.

The gene calls are TRBV7-9 and TRBJ2-7; 7 nucleotides line up with TRBD2. Trimming at V came to 0 bases and at J to 2 bases, leaving 4 bases not matched to a gene. The CDR3 consists of 15 residues. Germline lookup yields CDR1 SEHNR and CDR2 FQNEAQ (reference sequence). The CDR3 sequence: CASSLAMGGAYEQYF. The CDR3 DNA is TGTGCCAGCAGCTTAGCGATGGGAGGGGCCTACGAGCAGTACTTC.

The chain is built from TRBV7-9 and TRBJ1-1, with D perhaps matching TRBD1 (5 bases). Trimming left V 2 bases short and J 1 base short, with 11 bases between. CDR3 length: 15 amino acids. Germline lookup yields CDR1 SEHNR and CDR2 FQNEAQ (reference sequence). CDR3 nucleotides: TGTGCCAGCAGCTTAATTCCGACAGCGAACACTGAAGCTTTCTTT. It yields the protein CASSLIPTANTEAFF.

The chain joins TRBV18 to TRBJ2-3; unclear D gene. The CDR3 is 13 residues long. V gave up 2 bases and J gave up 7 bases, with 10 bases separating them. From germline, CDR1 is KGHSH and CDR2 LQKENI. CDR3 sequence (DNA): TGTGCCAGCTCACCAGGCCCTCTGCATACGCAGTATTTT. This sequence encodes CASSPGPLHTQYF. Full variable domain (missing parts from reference TRBV18 and TRBJ2-3): NAGVMQNPRHLVRRRGQEARLRCSPMKGHSHVYWYRQLPEEGLKFMVYLQKENIIDESGMPKERFSAEFPKEGPSILRIQQVVRGDSAAYFCASSPGPLHTQYFGPGTRLTVL.

This sequence joins TRBV5-6 and TRBJ2-7; 9 positions agree with TRBD2. The CDR3 runs 16 residues. V was pared by 3 bases and J by 0 bases, with 7 bases of the junction left unmatched. CDR1 and CDR2 from the germline V gene are SGHDT and YYEEEE. In nucleotides, the CDR3 is TGTGCCAGCAGCTACCGCCTAGCGGGGAGCTCCTACGAGCAGTACTTC. This codes for CASSYRLAGSSYEQYF.

The V call is TRBV9, the J call TRBJ2-2; the match to TRBD2 covers 8 bases. There are 18 residues in the CDR3. Germline assignment: CDR1 SGDLS and CDR2 YYNGEE. V gave up 0 bases and J gave up 0 bases; unmatched junction bases: 7. Written as DNA, the CDR3 is TGTGCCAGCAGCGTAGGACTAGCGAGAACCCCGAACACCGGGGAGCTGTTTTTT. It translates to CASSVGLARTPNTGELFF.

This clone was counted once. The CDR3 is CASSPPSTDTQYF. In DNA, the CDR3 is TGTGCCAGCAGCCCCCCGTCCACAGATACGCAGTATTTT. The rearrangement links TRBV13 to TRBJ2-3, with D hard to call. The CDR3 has 13 amino acids. Trimming left V 5 bases short and J 2 bases short, with 8 bases between. CDR1 is PRHDT, CDR2 FYEKMQ, per germline (reference sequence).

The rearrangement joins TRBV30 to TRBJ1-6; 7 nucleotides agree with TRBD1. V trimming: 5 bases; J trimming: 5 bases; junction bases outside the gene matches: 3. In germline, CDR1 is GTSNPN, CDR2 SVGIG (reference sequence). The CDR3 runs to 13 residues. The DNA for the CDR3 is TGTGCCTGGGGGACAGCGAATAATTCACCCCTCCACTTT. It translates to CAWGTANNSPLHF.

The chain carries TRBV6-5 and TRBJ2-1, with D possibly matching TRBD1 (5 bases). The germline gives CDR1 MNHEY, CDR2 SVGAGI. The CDR3 consists of 14 residues. V dropped 0 bases and J dropped 4 bases, with 7 bases sitting between them. The CDR3: CASSYSQGYNEQFF. CDR3 coding DNA: TGTGCCAGCAGTTACTCCCAGGGTTACAATGAGCAGTTCTTC.

This clone has just a few counts. The chain links TRBV11-2 to TRBJ1-5; a weak D match, TRBD1 (5 bases). Trimming pared 1 base from V and 3 bases from J, leaving 13 bases between. Germline-derived CDR1 and CDR2 are SGHAT and FQNNGV. CDR3 length: 16 amino acids. The CDR3 loop reads CASSLGGRNTNQPQHF. The CDR3 nucleotides read TGTGCCAGCAGCTTAGGGGGCAGAAACACCAATCAGCCCCAGCATTTT.

The gene calls are TRBV5-4 and TRBJ2-5; TRBD2 matches at 7 bases. V was clipped by 3 bases and J by 2 bases; unmatched bases: 4. Germline V gene data show CDR1 as SGHNT and CDR2 as YYREEE (reference sequence). The CDR3 covers 14 residues. CDR3 protein: CASSSSGAQETQYF. The CDR3 DNA sequence: TGTGCCAGCAGCTCTAGCGGAGCTCAAGAGACCCAGTACTTC.

This clone was counted a single time. The V and J genes are TRBV2 and TRBJ1-5; D not certain. The CDR3 spans 14 residues. The germline V and J ends were trimmed by 6 bases and 0 bases, with 9 bases remaining between them. CDR1 and CDR2 (germline): SNHLY, FYNNEI. CDR3 region: CASRDFYSNQPQHF. The DNA for the CDR3 is TGTGCCAGCAGGGACTTTTATAGCAATCAGCCCCAGCATTTT.

The chain recombines TRBV18 with TRBJ1-2; unclear D gene. Trimming left V 6 bases short and J 3 bases short, with 14 bases between. From germline, CDR1 is KGHSH and CDR2 LQKENI. The CDR3 covers 14 residues. In DNA form, the CDR3 reads TGTGCCAGCTCCCCGGCCCGAGCGGACTATGGCTACACCTTC. This gives the protein CASSPARADYGYTF.

The chain is built from TRBV6-5 and TRBJ2-2; 11 bases align to TRBD2. CDR3 length: 14 residues. The junction had 0 bases not matched to a gene; V was cut back by 4 bases and J by 5 bases. CDR1 MNHEY and CDR2 SVGAGI come from the germline V gene. The CDR3 coding sequence is TGTGCCAGCAGTTGGACTAGCGGGACCGGGGAGCTGTTTTTT. This codes for CASSWTSGTGELFF.

In DNA form, the CDR3 reads TGTGCCAGCAGCCAAGGACTAGCGGGAGGGGTGGCCGGGGAGCTGTTTTTT. It encodes CASSQGLAGGVAGELFF. The chain links TRBV6-2 or TRBV6-3 to TRBJ2-2; 15 bases match TRBD2. Germline assignment: CDR1 MNHEY and CDR2 SVGEGT. After removal of 6 bases from V and 6 bases from J, the junction contained 8 bases not matched to a gene. The CDR3 contains 17 residues.

The V call is TRBV24-1, the J call TRBJ2-3, with 13 nucleotides matching TRBD2. Trimming cost V 4 bases and J 9 bases; bases outside gene matches: 18. The CDR3 totals 19 residues. Germline CDR1 is KGHDR and CDR2 is SFDVKD. Here the CDR3 reads CATSDRADLTSGRAGTQYF. Here the CDR3 DNA reads TGTGCCACCAGTGACCGCGCCGACCTTACTAGCGGGAGGGCCGGGACGCAGTATTTT.

The chain couples TRBV2 to TRBJ2-7, with 16 bases fitting TRBD2. The junction had 4 bases not matched to a gene; V was cut back by 7 bases and J by 4 bases. Germline lookup yields CDR1 SNHLY and CDR2 FYNNEI. This CDR3 spans 15 amino acids. In DNA form, the CDR3 reads TGTGCCAGCACCGGGACTAGCGGGAGGGCATACGAGCAGTACTTC. Its protein product is CASTGTSGRAYEQYF.

The chain uses TRBV6-2 or TRBV6-3 and TRBJ1-5; no clear D gene. Trimming stripped 0 bases from V and 2 bases from J, with 8 bases between. The CDR3 extends over 15 amino acids. CDR1 and CDR2 from the germline V gene are MNHEY and SVGEGT. In DNA form, the CDR3 reads TGTGCCAGCAGTTACTCGCGGTCAGGCAATCAGCCCCAGCATTTT. Protein: CASSYSRSGNQPQHF.

This sequence joins TRBV19 and TRBJ1-6; D is unclear. The CDR3 contains 13 residues. V lost 1 base to trimming and J lost 11 bases, with 9 bases between them. From germline, CDR1 is LNHDA and CDR2 SQIVND (reference sequence). The CDR3 DNA is TGTGCCAGTAGTATAGGAGAGGGCCCACCCCTCCACTTT. As protein: CASSIGEGPPLHF.

DNA for the CDR3: TGCAGCGTTGTTCGGGGCGGGAGGGACACAGGCGAGCAGTACTTC. It encodes CSVVRGGRDTGEQYF. The chain joins TRBV29-1 to TRBJ2-7; TRBD2 matches 9 bases. This CDR3 has 15 amino acids. In germline, CDR1 is SQVTM, CDR2 ANQGSEA. After removal of 4 bases from V and 6 bases from J, the junction contained 13 bases not matched to a gene.

The CDR3 sequence is CASRAVVTQYF. The CDR3 DNA follows: TGTGCCAGCAGGGCCGTGGTTACGCAGTATTTT. V is TRBV28 and J is TRBJ2-3; D call uncertain. The CDR3 is made up of 11 amino acids. Germline-derived CDR1 and CDR2 are MDHEN and SYDVKM. Trimming left V 6 bases short and J 8 bases short, with 9 bases between.